The 27 T cell receptor beta chains presented below share a single source sample, sequenced in a study of CD8 T cells in Susac syndrome. An input of about 0.45 to 1 ug of RNA was subjected to reverse transcription using random hexamers. TCRdb fed the immunoSEQ multiplex PCR reads into MiXCR, producing one record per CDR3 protein. In the table there are about 120,000 distinct CDR3 sequences, about 95% of which are singletons. Input material: CD4+ T cells from PBMCs. These receptors were obtained from a human donor in good health.

The chain has TRBV29-1 and TRBJ2-3, with 7 positions matching TRBD1. V gave up 4 bases and J gave up 4 bases; unmatched junction bases: 11. CDR1 and CDR2 (germline): SQVTM, ANQGSEA. This CDR3 is built from 15 residues. CDR3 in amino acids: CSVGGGQLPSDTQYF. The CDR3 DNA sequence: TGCAGCGTTGGTGGGGGACAGCTACCTTCAGATACGCAGTATTTT.

The chain carries TRBV7-9 and TRBJ1-3; D is undetermined. The CDR3 runs 14 residues. Germline-derived CDR1 and CDR2 are SEHNR and FQNEAQ (reference sequence). V shed 5 bases and J shed 9 bases, with 17 bases lying between them. DNA of the CDR3: TGTGCCAGCAGCCCCCCCACCGGAGGTGGCACCATATATTTT. The encoded protein is CASSPPTGGGTIYF.

CDR3 nucleotide sequence: TGTGCCTGGGCTCGAGGAGGGAACACTGAAGCTTTCTTT. It encodes CAWARGGNTEAFF. V and J are TRBV30 and TRBJ1-1; D gene unclear. Per the germline V gene, CDR1 is GTSNPN and CDR2 is SVGIG (reference sequence). V gave up 5 bases and J gave up 1 base, with 11 bases separating them. The CDR3 runs 13 residues.

The chain employs TRBV11-1 and TRBJ2-1; D could derive from TRBD1 or TRBD2 (6 bases each). There are 16 residues in the CDR3. V lost 1 base to trimming and J lost 5 bases, with 15 bases between them. Germline CDR1 SGHAT, CDR2 FQDESV (reference sequence). The CDR3 region has the DNA TGTGCCAGCAGCTTAGGGAGGGGGACGGGAAACAATGAGCAGTTCTTC. This codes for CASSLGRGTGNNEQFF.

The chain uses TRBV5-1 and TRBJ1-5, with 7 bases identical to TRBD1. Germline CDR1 and CDR2: SGHRS and YFSETQ. With V trimmed by 0 bases and J by 7 bases, 4 bases remained unmatched. This CDR3 has 14 residues. The DNA for the CDR3 is TGCGCCAGCAGCTTGGCCGGGACAGACCAGCCCCAGCATTTT. Translating gives CASSLAGTDQPQHF.

This chain links TRBV4-1 with TRBJ2-3, with 10 bases fitting TRBD2. The CDR3 has 17 residues. The germline V gene encodes CDR1 MGHRA and CDR2 YSYEKL. Unmatched junction bases numbered 7, after V lost 4 bases and J lost 0 bases. In nucleotides, the CDR3 is TGCGCCAGCAGCCCTCACCGGACTAGCGGAAGCACAGATACGCAGTATTTT. This codes for CASSPHRTSGSTDTQYF.

This clonotype showed up just once. CDR3 residues: CASSPEGPSNQPQHF. The CDR3 nucleotides are TGTGCCAGCTCACCAGAGGGGCCTAGCAATCAGCCCCAGCATTTT. This chain joins TRBV18 and TRBJ1-5, with D possibly being TRBD1 (5 bases). Germline-derived CDR1 and CDR2 are KGHSH and LQKENI. The CDR3 length is 15 residues. The V end lost 2 bases, the J end lost 0 bases, and 8 bases lay between the germline ends.

In this sample, this clonotype turned up once. The gene calls are TRBV5-1 and TRBJ2-5; 7 nucleotides align to TRBD1. CDR3 length: 13 amino acids. Trimming cost V 3 bases and J 7 bases; bases outside gene matches: 6. Per the germline V gene, CDR1 is SGHRS and CDR2 is YFSETQ. The CDR3 here is CASSWTGYGTQYF. In DNA, the CDR3 is TGCGCCAGCAGCTGGACAGGATATGGGACCCAGTACTTC.

The chain uses TRBV12-3 or TRBV12-4 and TRBJ1-5; no clear D gene. V gave up 5 bases and J gave up 2 bases, with 10 bases separating them. The CDR3 length is 14 residues. This CDR3 reads CASSLSHGNQPQHF. CDR3 DNA sequence: TGTGCCAGCAGTCTTTCACACGGCAATCAGCCCCAGCATTTT.

The genes are TRBV3-1 and TRBJ1-1, with D perhaps TRBD1 (5 bases). Trimming took 0 bases from V and 11 from J, leaving 16 bases between them. Germline CDR1 is LGHDT and CDR2 is YNNKEL (reference sequence). The CDR3 spans 14 residues. CDR3 DNA sequence: TGTGCCAGCAGCCAAGAAGGATTATTGGGGGAGGCTTTCTTT. It specifies CASSQEGLLGEAFF.

The chain is built from TRBV7-9 and TRBJ1-5, with 10 bases aligning to TRBD1. Germline CDR1 SEHNR, CDR2 FQNEAQ (reference sequence). V dropped 7 bases and J dropped 5; count of bases not matched to a gene: 5. The CDR3 totals 14 residues. CDR3 loop: CASTQGTGDQPQHF. The CDR3 DNA reads TGTGCCAGCACCCAAGGGACAGGGGATCAGCCCCAGCATTTT.

CDR3 DNA: TGTGCCAGCAGTGTTGGCCTTGAAGCTTTCTTT. Protein product: CASSVGLEAFF. The rearrangement joins TRBV2 to TRBJ1-1; D unclear. The germline V and J ends were trimmed by 4 bases and 7 bases, with 7 bases remaining between them. Germline V lookup: CDR1 SNHLY, CDR2 FYNNEI. The CDR3 runs to 11 residues. Complete variable domain (other parts from reference TRBV2 and TRBJ1-1): EPEVTQTPSHQVTQMGQEVILRCVPISNHLYFYWYRQILGQKVEFLVSFYNNEISEKSEIFDDQFSVERPDGSNFTLKIRSTKLEDSAMYFCASSVGLEAFFGQGTRLTVV.

Here the CDR3 DNA reads TGTGCCAGCAGTTACGAGCGGGAGATATATAGCACCGGGGAGCTGTTTTTT. It is translated as CASSYEREIYSTGELFF. This chain connects TRBV6-5 to TRBJ2-2, with 8 bases matching TRBD2. This CDR3 region has 17 residues. V trimming: 2 bases; J trimming: 4 bases; junction bases outside the gene matches: 9. The germline gives CDR1 MNHEY, CDR2 SVGAGI.

This chain joins TRBV5-1 and TRBJ1-1; TRBD1 matches at 7 bases. CDR1 is SGHRS and CDR2 is YFSETQ in the germline V gene. Trimming removed 6 bases from V and 4 bases from J; junction bases left unmatched: 9. This CDR3 region has 14 residues. The CDR3 region has the DNA TGCGCCAGCAAATCACAGGGGTTGTTCACTGAAGCTTTCTTT. Translating it yields CASKSQGLFTEAFF.

The V call is TRBV12-3 or TRBV12-4, the J call TRBJ2-1; D may be TRBD2 (5 bases). The CDR3 spans 15 residues. V was trimmed by 1 base and J by 6 bases, leaving 13 bases between them. The CDR3 DNA is TGTGCCAGCAGTTTAGGAGGGAGTATTAGCAATGAGCAGTTCTTC. Encoded protein: CASSLGGSISNEQFF.

This clonotype was counted once. This chain joins TRBV9 and TRBJ2-5, with TRBD2 as a possible D gene (5 bases). The V end was cut by 0 bases, the J end by 5 bases, with 11 bases between. The length of the CDR3 is 14 residues. Germline V lookup: CDR1 SGDLS, CDR2 YYNGEE. The DNA for the CDR3 is TGTGCCAGCAGCGTAGGCCCTAGCTCGGAGACCCAGTACTTC. Translated: CASSVGPSSETQYF.

The V and J genes are TRBV27 and TRBJ2-1; D may be TRBD2 (6 bases). With 10 bases removed from V and 9 bases from J, the gap between germline ends came to 7 bases. There are 9 residues in the CDR3. CDR1 is MNHEY and CDR2 is SMNVEV in the germline V gene (reference sequence). CDR3 residues: CAIGSEQFF. As DNA, the CDR3 is TGTGCCATCGGGAGTGAGCAGTTCTTC.

The CDR3 region has the DNA TGTGCCAGCAGCCGAGGGGGAGCTGGAAACACCATATATTTT. Its translation: CASSRGGAGNTIYF. The chain has TRBV7-9 and TRBJ1-3; a possible D gene is TRBD1 (6 bases). Trimming took 5 bases from V and 2 from J, leaving 10 bases between them. From germline, CDR1 is SEHNR and CDR2 FQNEAQ (reference sequence). The CDR3 is made up of 14 amino acids.

The chain joins TRBV5-1 to TRBJ2-1; D remains unclear. This CDR3 spans 17 amino acids. CDR1 and CDR2 (germline): SGHRS, YFSETQ. Trimming cost V 4 bases and J 5 bases, with 22 bases left between them. The CDR3 nucleotides are TGCGCCAGCAGCCTGGTAGCAGGTGTATTGCACAACAATGAGCAGTTCTTC. It yields the protein CASSLVAGVLHNNEQFF. Based on the CDR3 plus reference TRBV5-1 and TRBJ2-1, the full variable domain is KAGVTQTPRYLIKTRGQQVTLSCSPISGHRSVSWYQQTPGQGLQFLFEYFSETQRNKGNFPGRFSGRQFSNSRSEMNVSTLELGDSALYLCASSLVAGVLHNNEQFFGPGTRLTVL.

The chain is built from TRBV19 and TRBJ2-7; D may correspond to TRBD1 or TRBD2 (5 bases each). CDR1 is LNHDA and CDR2 is SQIVND in the germline V gene (reference sequence). The CDR3 loop spans 16 amino acids. V was pared by 5 bases and J by 2 bases, with 19 bases between. CDR3 sequence (DNA): TGTGCCAGTAGTGAGCAACCGGGACGGTTAACCTACGAGCAGTACTTC. Protein product: CASSEQPGRLTYEQYF.

The J gene is TRBJ2-3, the V gene TRBV7-9; D is unclear. V gave up 2 bases and J gave up 1 base, with 13 bases separating them. The germline V gene encodes CDR1 SEHNR and CDR2 FQNEAQ (reference sequence). The CDR3 covers 16 residues. CDR3: CASSLMSWLGTDTQYF. CDR3 sequence (DNA): TGTGCCAGCAGCTTAATGAGTTGGCTAGGCACAGATACGCAGTATTTT.

Only a few counts were recorded for this clonotype. The gene calls are TRBV20-1 and TRBJ2-7, with 11 bases aligning to TRBD1. Germline V gene lookup returns CDR1 DFQATT and CDR2 SNEGSKA (reference sequence). The CDR3 runs 13 residues. Trimming cost V 5 bases and J 5 bases; bases outside gene matches: 5. For the CDR3, the DNA is TGCAGTGCTCCCGGGACAGGGGGGCACGAGCAGTACTTC. Protein product: CSAPGTGGHEQYF.

The chain combines TRBV18 with TRBJ2-3; D is possibly TRBD2 (5 bases). Trimming stripped 3 bases from V and 3 bases from J, with 16 bases between. This CDR3 is 16 amino acids long. Germline V lookup: CDR1 KGHSH, CDR2 LQKENI. The DNA for the CDR3 is TGTGCCAGCTCACCGGGGTGGGAGATTGCGACAGATACGCAGTATTTT. Its translation is CASSPGWEIATDTQYF.

The chain couples TRBV10-3 to TRBJ2-2; D remains ambiguous. This CDR3 is 14 amino acids long. Trimming pared 3 bases from V and 7 bases from J, leaving 12 bases between. Germline assignment: CDR1 ENHRY and CDR2 SYGVKD. The CDR3 reads CAISELRANGELFF. Here the CDR3 DNA reads TGTGCCATCAGTGAACTTAGGGCGAACGGGGAGCTGTTTTTT.

This sequence joins TRBV5-6 and TRBJ1-2; D gene unclear. Germline V lookup: CDR1 SGHDT, CDR2 YYEEEE. V dropped 2 bases and J dropped 3 bases, with 11 bases sitting between them. This CDR3 region has 14 residues. The CDR3 bases are TGTGCCAGCAGCTTAAGACAAGGGCACTATGGCTACACCTTC. Amino acids: CASSLRQGHYGYTF.

CDR3 nucleotides: TGTGCGGGGAGTACGGGCGCCTACAATGAGCAGTTCTTC. Translated, it gives CAGSTGAYNEQFF. This rearrangement joins TRBV18 to TRBJ2-1; weak D call: TRBD2 (5 bases). This CDR3 spans 13 amino acids. The germline gives CDR1 KGHSH, CDR2 LQKENI.

V is TRBV7-2 and J is TRBJ1-1; possible D gene TRBD1, 5 bases. The germline V gene encodes CDR1 SGHTA and CDR2 FQGNSA. The CDR3 extends over 15 amino acids. Between the trimmed V and J ends, which lost 5 bases and 1 base, there was a span of 14 bases. CDR3 sequence: CASSAQGSPNTEAFF. CDR3 nucleotides: TGTGCCAGCAGCGCTCAGGGATCACCGAACACTGAAGCTTTCTTT.